This TCR beta chain was identified in a study of T cells in Graves' hyperthyroidism and ophthalmopathy. Findings and limits, study-wide: Most clonotypes expanded in the thyroid (above 0.001) were also present in blood. Ophthalmopathy prediction by the model preceded onset by a median roughly 6 months.

The CDR3 is made up of 10 amino acids. From germline, CDR1 is SQVTM and CDR2 ANQGSEA. V was clipped by 6 bases and J by 5 bases, with 4 bases between them. Newly diagnosed hyperthyroidism patients aged 18 to 65 years had disease lasting under 2 months. Based on clinical symptoms, serum thyroxine and TRAb, thyroid ultrasound and orbital computed tomography, diagnoses were reached. From RNA transcripts, TCR beta CDR3 regions were amplified. A set of HTBI primers served as the primers for a first-round RT-PCR of the TCR CDR3. Using its own MiXCR run on the multiplex PCR reads, TCRdb lists one record per CDR3 protein. The table has 500,000 to 550,000 distinct CDR3 sequences, about a fifth seen once. This clonotype was counted a few times. The antigen remains undetermined.

The sample was blood. The sequence was collected from a man aged 18-30 years with Graves' hyperthyroidism. The chain couples TRBV29-1 to TRBJ1-4; D ambiguous. CDR3 coding DNA: TGCAGCGTCCGAAATGAAAAACTGTTTTTT. Its translation: CSVRNEKLFF.